A single sample is the source of the 12 T cell receptor beta chains below, sequenced in a study of blood T cell repertoires in COVID-19. Using immunoSEQ multiplex PCR, the repertoire was profiled, and TCRdb retains in-frame clones only, with some absent. The table lists about 300,000 clones, under 90% of them singletons. The sample was PBMCs or T cells enriched from blood (not recorded which). These receptors were obtained from a man aged 55 to 70 who had recovered from COVID-19.

This clone has only one observation. The chain joins TRBV6-5 to TRBJ2-2; 8 nucleotides agree with TRBD2. V gave up 2 bases and J gave up 5 bases; unmatched junction bases: 4. The CDR3 totals 15 residues. From germline, CDR1 is MNHEY and CDR2 SVGAGI. CDR3 protein: CASSYDSGITGELFF. For the CDR3, the DNA is TGTGCCAGCAGTTACGATAGCGGGATAACCGGGGAGCTGTTTTTT.

The chain joins TRBV6-2 or TRBV6-3 to TRBJ1-5; a possible D gene is TRBD1 (6 bases). Germline CDR1 reads MNHEY; CDR2 reads SVGEGT. The CDR3 contains 15 residues. Trimming cost V 2 bases and J 6 bases, with 14 bases left between them. The DNA of the CDR3 is TGTGCCAGCAGTTACCGGCAGGGAGGGGGTCAGCCCCAGCATTTT. It codes for CASSYRQGGGQPQHF.

The CDR3 nucleotides are TGTGCCAGCAGCCAAGATCCAGGGATTAGCACAGATACGCAGTATTTT. It translates to CASSQDPGISTDTQYF. The chain uses TRBV4-2 and TRBJ2-3, with D possibly TRBD1 on 5 matching bases. Germline CDR1 LGHNA, CDR2 YNFKEQ. The length of the CDR3 is 16 residues. The V end was cut by 0 bases, the J end by 0 bases, with 10 bases between.

V gene TRBV7-9 combines with J gene TRBJ1-4; D is ambiguous. Deletions cut 2 bases from V and 8 bases from J, with 12 bases between. The CDR3 loop spans 14 amino acids. CDR1 SEHNR and CDR2 FQNEAQ come from the germline V gene (reference sequence). CDR3 DNA sequence: TGTGCCAGCAGCTTAAAGGGAGGTGAGGAAAAACTGTTTTTT. Translation gives CASSLKGGEEKLFF. Complete variable domain (other parts from reference TRBV7-9 and TRBJ1-4): DTGVSQNPRHKITKRGQNVTFRCDPISEHNRLYWYRQTLGQGPEFLTYFQNEAQLEKSRLLSDRFSAERPKGSFSTLEIQRTEQGDSAMYLCASSLKGGEEKLFFGSGTQLSVL.

The V and J genes are TRBV28 and TRBJ2-7; D remains unclear. This CDR3 region has 15 residues. The V end was cut by 5 bases, the J end by 2 bases, with 16 bases between. Germline loops: CDR1 MDHEN, CDR2 SYDVKM. CDR3 protein: CASSPPIPETYEQYF. The CDR3 bases are TGTGCCAGCAGTCCCCCAATACCTGAGACCTACGAGCAGTACTTC.

Written as DNA, the CDR3 is TGCGCCAGCAGCTTGGCAGGGACTAGCCCAGATACGCAGTATTTT. This translates into CASSLAGTSPDTQYF. The rearrangement links TRBV5-1 to TRBJ2-3, with 9 positions matching TRBD2. The germline gives CDR1 SGHRS, CDR2 YFSETQ. V lost 0 bases, J lost 4 bases, and 3 bases stayed unmatched. This CDR3 is 15 amino acids long.

This chain joins TRBV18 and TRBJ1-1; the match to TRBD1 covers 8 bases. The ends lost 5 bases at V and 5 bases at J; junction bases unmatched: 10. The CDR3 consists of 15 residues. Looked up from germline, CDR1 is KGHSH and CDR2 is LQKENI. CDR3 residues: CASSGDRTPRTEAFF. The CDR3 DNA sequence: TGTGCCAGCTCAGGGGACAGGACACCCCGGACTGAAGCTTTCTTT.

J is TRBJ1-1 and V is TRBV6-1, with 7 bases aligning to TRBD1. CDR1 and CDR2 (germline): MNHNS, SASEGT. Trimming cost V 3 bases and J 4 bases; bases outside gene matches: 5. The CDR3 is 14 residues long. CDR3 loop: CASSDRDRSTEAFF. The CDR3 region has the DNA TGTGCCAGCAGTGACCGGGACAGAAGCACTGAAGCTTTCTTT.

The table lists this clone with a few counts. The chain employs TRBV12-3 or TRBV12-4 and TRBJ1-5; D might be TRBD1 (5 bases). The V gene lost 0 bases and the J gene lost 7 bases, with 7 bases spanning the gap. The CDR3 loop spans 13 amino acids. Here the CDR3 DNA reads TGTGCCAGCAGTTTAGCTCAGGGCCAGCCCCAGCATTTT. It translates to CASSLAQGQPQHF.

This chain joins TRBV19 and TRBJ2-2; D gene uncertain. V was cut by 0 bases and J by 5 bases, with 13 bases left in between. From germline, CDR1 is LNHDA and CDR2 SQIVND (reference sequence). The CDR3 is 16 amino acids. CDR3 sequence reads: CASSIEFNAVTGELFF. CDR3 coding DNA: TGTGCCAGTAGTATAGAGTTCAATGCAGTAACCGGGGAGCTGTTTTTT.

CDR3: CASSYSRTSGQETQYF. In DNA, the CDR3 is TGTGCCAGCAGTTACTCCCGGACTAGCGGACAAGAGACCCAGTACTTC. The genes are TRBV6-5 and TRBJ2-5, with 10 bases that match TRBD2. The CDR3 length is 16 residues. Losses at the gene ends were 0 bases for V and 2 bases for J; bases not matched to a gene: 3. Germline V gene lookup returns CDR1 MNHEY and CDR2 SVGAGI.

V usage is TRBV28 and J usage is TRBJ1-5; 11 nucleotides line up with TRBD1. CDR3 length: 14 residues. Unmatched junction bases numbered 4, after V lost 6 bases and J lost 6 bases. CDR1 and CDR2 from the germline V gene are MDHEN and SYDVKM. DNA of the CDR3: TGTGCCAGCAGAGGGGGACAGGGGGGTCAGCCCCAGCATTTT. It yields the protein CASRGGQGGQPQHF.